The source of this TCR beta chain is a study of T-cell memory formation after mild COVID-19. Findings and caveats of the study: Later expanders leaned toward CD4+, whereas clones contracting from day 15 to 85 were balanced CD4/CD8.

TCRdb processed the 5' RACE reads anew with MiXCR; each CDR3 protein has one entry. The sample holds approximately 250,000 distinct CDR3 sequences, 16% seen once. The V end lost 4 bases, the J end lost 11 bases, and 20 bases lay between the germline ends. CDR3 length: 13 amino acids. Germline CDR1 and CDR2: GTSNPN and SVGIG (reference sequence). On this clonotype: What it binds is not known.

This chain links TRBV30 with TRBJ1-1; no reliable D call. What was sequenced was PBMCs or a T cell subset sorted from them (not recorded which). The receptor comes from a man between 18 and 29 years old who had mild COVID-19 (a few samples of this study predate the infection). Cell type and time point are not known. The CDR3 reads CAWTSDGPREAFF. CDR3 bases: TGTGCCTGGACTTCGGATGGGCCCCGGGAGGCTTTCTTT.